This T cell receptor (beta chain) was sequenced in a study of cytomegalovirus exposure and HLA in healthy donors. The germline V and J ends were trimmed by 0 bases and 4 bases, with 12 bases remaining between them. This CDR3 spans 15 amino acids. Germline-derived CDR1 and CDR2 are MNHEY and SMNVEV (reference sequence). Use of 60 Vbeta and 13 Jbeta primers characterized the PCR. Clones were read by immunoSEQ multiplex PCR, and TCRdb kept only the in-frame ones, dropping some. In the table there are 150,000 to 200,000 clones, about 75% of which are singletons. The source material was PBMCs. The chain is built from TRBV27 and TRBJ1-2, with D tentatively TRBD1 (5 bases). This receptor was identified in a woman aged 45-59 years in good health and CMV-seropositive. The CDR3 sequence is CASSLSFQGSYGYTF. CDR3 DNA sequence: TGTGCCAGCAGTTTATCGTTCCAGGGATCCTATGGCTACACCTTC.